Described below is a single T cell receptor (beta chain) sequence and its context. Clones were read by immunoSEQ multiplex PCR, and TCRdb kept only the in-frame ones, dropping some. The sample has about 29,000 clones; around 89% are singletons. This sample was included in a study of blood T cell repertoires in COVID-19. Study-level information: Both acute and convalescent COVID-19 samples were obtained from the United States, Italy and Spain. Sources were T cells, B-cell-depleted T cells, or PBMCs; the material itself was cDNA or gDNA.

The CDR3 length is 17 residues. J was trimmed by 2 bases and V by 1 base; bases with no gene match: 5. Germline V CDR1 and CDR2: LNHDA, SQIVND (reference sequence). The chain carries TRBV19 and TRBJ2-1, with TRBD2 identical over 10 bases. Sequenced: peripheral blood. This clonotype was sampled from a human donor in a cohort sampled during active COVID-19. This CDR3 reads CASSIVQRGGAYNEQFF. CDR3 sequence (DNA): TGTGCCAGTAGTATAGTCCAGCGGGGGGGAGCCTACAATGAGCAGTTCTTC.